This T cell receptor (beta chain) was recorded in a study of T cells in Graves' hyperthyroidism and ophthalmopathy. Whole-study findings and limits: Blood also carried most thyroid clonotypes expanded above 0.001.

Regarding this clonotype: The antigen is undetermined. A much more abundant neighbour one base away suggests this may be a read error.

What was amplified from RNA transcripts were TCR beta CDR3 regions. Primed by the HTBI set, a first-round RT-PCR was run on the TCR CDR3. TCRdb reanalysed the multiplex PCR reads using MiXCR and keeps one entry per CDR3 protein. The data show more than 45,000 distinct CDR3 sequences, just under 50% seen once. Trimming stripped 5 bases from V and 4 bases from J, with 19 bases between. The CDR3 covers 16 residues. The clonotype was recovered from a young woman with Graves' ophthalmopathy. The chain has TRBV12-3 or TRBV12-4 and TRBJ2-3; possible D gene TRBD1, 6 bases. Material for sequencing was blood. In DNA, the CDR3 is TGTGCCAGCAGTAGGGACATAGGAGGCCTCCCAGATACGCAGTATTTT. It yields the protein CASSRDIGGLPDTQYF.